This passage covers 12 T cell receptor beta chains from one sample sequenced in a study of radiotherapy plus CTLA-4 blockade in lung cancer. Only in-frame clones appear in the TCRdb table, and some are missing; sequencing was by immunoSEQ multiplex PCR. The table has 85,000 to 95,000 clones, roughly four fifths seen once. The sequencing used peripheral blood, collected from a patient treated with radiotherapy plus ipilimumab. Receptor source: a human donor with non-small cell lung cancer that progressed on radiotherapy plus ipilimumab.

The V and J genes are TRBV5-4 and TRBJ2-1; no firm D call. The V gene lost 4 bases and the J gene lost 8 bases, with 13 bases spanning the gap. The CDR3 spans 13 residues. Germline loops: CDR1 SGHNT, CDR2 YYREEE (reference sequence). The CDR3, as DNA: TGTGCCAGCAGCCGGATCCCTCTCGATGAGCAGTTCTTC. It yields the protein CASSRIPLDEQFF.

The chain recombines TRBV4-2 with TRBJ2-2; possibly TRBD1 for D (6 bases). The CDR3 runs 14 residues. V was clipped by 5 bases and J by 4 bases, with 11 bases between them. The germline V gene encodes CDR1 LGHNA and CDR2 YNFKEQ. The chain's CDR3 is CASSRTEPTGELFF. Written as DNA, the CDR3 is TGTGCCAGCAGCAGGACAGAGCCCACCGGGGAGCTGTTTTTT.

The J gene is TRBJ1-2, the V gene TRBV28; 9 bases line up with TRBD1. After removal of 2 bases from V and 4 bases from J, the junction contained 8 bases not matched to a gene. The germline V gene encodes CDR1 MDHEN and CDR2 SYDVKM. The CDR3 loop spans 16 amino acids. The CDR3 sequence is CASSLNRGQGIYGYTF. The DNA of the CDR3 is TGTGCCAGCAGTTTAAACAGGGGGCAGGGGATCTATGGCTACACCTTC.

The rearrangement uses TRBV4-1 and TRBJ2-3; 9 nucleotides line up with TRBD2. Germline-derived CDR1 and CDR2 are MGHRA and YSYEKL. This CDR3 region has 16 residues. J lost 6 bases, V lost 0 bases, and 7 bases had no gene match. The CDR3 region has the DNA TGCGCCAGCAGCCAAGAGAGCGGGAGGCCCCCCGATACGCAGTATTTT. Translating gives CASSQESGRPPDTQYF.

V is TRBV27 and J is TRBJ2-7; tentatively, D is TRBD1 (6 bases). Germline-derived CDR1 and CDR2 are MNHEY and SMNVEV (reference sequence). The CDR3 covers 14 residues. The V gene lost 7 bases and the J gene lost 4 bases, with 17 bases spanning the gap. The CDR3 DNA reads as TGTGCCAGCACTTCCGACAGGCAGGGTTACGAGCAGTACTTC. It encodes CASTSDRQGYEQYF.

V gene TRBV19 combines with J gene TRBJ1-5; D gene unclear. Germline V gene data show CDR1 as LNHDA and CDR2 as SQIVND (reference sequence). The length of the CDR3 is 16 residues. Trimming removed 0 bases at V and 0 bases at J, with 9 bases between. CDR3 DNA: TGTGCCAGTAGTATAGATGCGGGCTATAGCAATCAGCCCCAGCATTTT. Its translation is CASSIDAGYSNQPQHF.

This clone was seen just once. This rearrangement joins TRBV7-3 to TRBJ2-2; D possibly corresponds to TRBD1 (5 bases). This CDR3 is 17 amino acids long. Germline values: CDR1 SGHTA, CDR2 FQGTGA. V gave up 0 bases and J gave up 4 bases, with 15 bases separating them. The DNA of the CDR3 is TGTGCCAGCAGCTTAACTTCGGGTGGACACACCACCGGGGAGCTGTTTTTT. It yields the protein CASSLTSGGHTTGELFF.

J is TRBJ1-2 and V is TRBV6-6; TRBD1 matches 7 bases. After removal of 6 bases from V and 3 bases from J, the junction contained 7 bases not matched to a gene. CDR3 length equals 14 residues. In germline, CDR1 is MNHNY, CDR2 SVGAGI (reference sequence). The CDR3: CASSNRGGDYGYTF. CDR3 DNA: TGTGCCAGCAGCAACAGGGGAGGTGACTATGGCTACACCTTC.

The rearrangement uses TRBV10-3 and TRBJ1-1; D is possibly TRBD1 (6 bases). Trimming stripped 8 bases from V and 11 bases from J, with 24 bases between. The CDR3 is 14 amino acids. CDR1 and CDR2 (germline): ENHRY, SYGVKD. Here the CDR3 reads CAIQPASRGTGAFF. DNA of the CDR3: TGTGCCATCCAACCTGCCAGCAGGGGAACGGGGGCTTTCTTT.

The chain couples TRBV29-1 to TRBJ1-2; D is perhaps TRBD1 (5 bases). Trimming cost V 6 bases and J 8 bases, with 22 bases left between them. CDR1 and CDR2 from the germline V gene are SQVTM and ANQGSEA. CDR3 length equals 14 residues. In nucleotides, the CDR3 is TGCAGCGTCGTGGAAAGCCGGGGGGATCAAGGCTACACCTTC. This sequence encodes CSVVESRGDQGYTF. The whole variable domain, filled in from reference TRBV29-1 and TRBJ1-2, reads SAVISQKPSRDICQRGTSLTIQCQVDSQVTMMFWYRQQPGQSLTLIATANQGSEATYESGFVIDKFPISRPNLTFSTLTVSNMSPEDSSIYLCSVVESRGDQGYTFGSGTRLTVV.

J is TRBJ2-1 and V is TRBV9; 7 nucleotides agree with TRBD2. This CDR3 spans 15 amino acids. Germline CDR1 reads SGDLS; CDR2 reads YYNGEE. Unmatched junction bases numbered 5, after V lost 2 bases and J lost 3 bases. CDR3 DNA: TGTGCCAGCAGCGTTCAGACTAGCAGCTACAATGAGCAGTTCTTC. This codes for CASSVQTSSYNEQFF.

The chain recombines TRBV5-1 with TRBJ2-1, with a possible D match to TRBD1 (6 bases). Trimming left V 3 bases short and J 4 bases short, with 11 bases between. The length of the CDR3 is 14 residues. Germline-derived CDR1 and CDR2 are SGHRS and YFSETQ. CDR3 in amino acids: CASSSGQIYNEQFF. The CDR3 nucleotides read TGCGCCAGCAGCTCGGGACAAATTTACAATGAGCAGTTCTTC.